Listed below are T cell receptor beta chains from one sample, sequenced in a study of prognosis after radiotherapy for stage I lung cancer. TCRdb re-called the multiplex PCR reads with MiXCR, one entry per CDR3 protein. The table has tens of thousands of distinct CDR3 sequences, about 45% seen once. The specimen was PBMCs, collected before or after stereotactic body radiation therapy (not recorded which). These receptors all come from a donor aged 50 or older with non-small cell lung cancer. Each CDR3 is given with its conserved first and last residue. Each record gives: clone size, V gene, J gene, D gene, CDR3 protein, CDR3 DNA. A D gene is named only where the DNA matches it firmly. Expanded clones are given a class, and other clones once, few, many or no size at all.

.	TRBV7-6	TRBJ2-2	TRBD1	CASSFRGQSGELFF	TGTGCCAGCAGCTTCAGGGGGCAGTCCGGGGAGCTGTTTTTT
many	TRBV9	TRBJ2-3	.	CASSGGTILTDTQYF	TGTGCCAGCAGCGGCGGGACAATTCTCACAGATACGCAGTATTTT
many	TRBV7-6	TRBJ2-1	TRBD1	CASSLTVGDRGLTFSSYNEQFF	TGTGCCAGCAGCTTAACGGTTGGGGACAGGGGCCTTACGTTTAGCTCCTACAATGAGCAGTTCTTC
many	TRBV20-1	TRBJ2-1	TRBD2	CSATNSGNEQFF	TGCAGTGCTACAAATAGCGGGAATGAGCAGTTCTTC
once	TRBV5-1	TRBJ2-3	.	CASSESRDSSTDTQYF	TGCGCCAGCAGCGAGAGCCGGGACTCAAGCACAGATACGCAGTATTTT
once	TRBV20-1	TRBJ2-1	TRBD2	CSANGLVSGNEQFF	TGCAGTGCTAACGGACTAGTCTCGGGCAATGAGCAGTTCTTC
many	TRBV30	TRBJ2-5	TRBD1	CAWSDGQGQETQYF	TGTGCCTGGAGCGATGGACAGGGCCAAGAGACCCAGTACTTC
many	TRBV6-2/TRBV6-3	TRBJ2-5	.	CASSYGGLDMETQYF	TGTGCCAGCAGTTATGGGGGGCTAGATATGGAGACCCAGTACTTC
.	TRBV25-1	TRBJ2-3	TRBD2	CASSSAARGGGSDTQYF	TGTGCCAGCAGTTCCGCGGCGAGGGGCGGGGGTTCAGATACGCAGTATTTT
.	TRBV7-6	TRBJ2-1	.	CASSLRLGGVEFFF	TGTGCCAGCAGCCTCCGCTTAGGCGGGGTGGAGTTTTTCTTC
many	TRBV6-5	TRBJ1-6	.	CASSYLTKTNSPLHF	TGTGCCAGCAGTTACCTAACCAAGACAAATTCACCTCTCCACTTT
many	TRBV20-1	TRBJ2-3	.	CSAPDEGSTDTQYF	TGCAGTGCCCCGGACGAAGGGAGCACAGATACGCAGTATTTT
.	TRBV6-2/TRBV6-3	TRBJ1-1	.	CASSEVVKDQGEAFF	TGTGCCAGCAGTGAAGTTGTGAAAGACCAGGGTGAAGCTTTCTTT
.	TRBV7-3	TRBJ2-3	TRBD2	CASSLLLSGSSTDTQYF	TGTGCCAGCAGCTTACTTCTTAGCGGGAGTAGCACAGATACGCAGTATTTT
once	TRBV20-1	TRBJ2-2	.	CSARPGVFTGELFF	TGCAGTGCTAGACCAGGCGTATTCACCGGGGAGCTGTTTTTT
many	TRBV19	TRBJ1-1	.	CASSNRDGLVTFF	TGTGCCAGTAGTAACCGGGACGGTCTAGTTACTTTCTTT
once	TRBV5-1	TRBJ2-2	.	CASSYMTWSGELFF	TGCGCCAGCAGCTACATGACATGGTCCGGGGAGCTGTTTTTT
many	TRBV11-1	TRBJ2-5	.	CASSLVETQYF	TGTGCCAGCAGCTTAGTTGAGACCCAGTACTTC
many	TRBV28	TRBJ1-1	.	CASSTRQGKGISEAFF	TGTGCCAGCAGTACCCGTCAGGGGAAGGGGATTAGTGAAGCTTTCTTT
.	TRBV5-1	TRBJ2-1	.	CASSLDSASNNPFF	TGCGCCAGCAGCTTGGACTCGGCATCCAACAACCCGTTCTTC
many	TRBV4-1	TRBJ1-1	.	CASSPSRAGQSTEAFF	TGCGCCAGCAGCCCGTCCAGGGCAGGCCAGAGCACTGAAGCTTTCTTT
many	TRBV2	TRBJ1-5	.	CASRETDHSNQPQHF	TGTGCCAGCAGGGAGACAGACCATAGCAATCAGCCCCAGCATTTT
.	TRBV7-9	TRBJ1-2	TRBD1	CASSLGAGTANYGYTF	TGTGCCAGCAGCTTAGGTGCCGGGACAGCGAACTATGGCTACACCTTC
many	TRBV10-3	TRBJ1-3	.	CAMLVDSPSPSGNTIYF	TGTGCCATGCTGGTGGACAGTCCGTCTCCCTCTGGAAACACCATATATTTT
many	TRBV18	TRBJ1-2	.	CASSPLSIYGYTF	TGTGCCAGCTCACCACTGTCTATCTATGGCTACACCTTC
many	TRBV19	TRBJ2-1	TRBD1	CASTQTGGIQYEQFF	TGTGCCAGCACCCAGACAGGGGGCATTCAGTATGAGCAGTTCTTC
many	TRBV5-1	TRBJ2-2	.	CASSYDGDTGELFF	TGCGCCAGCAGCTACGACGGGGACACCGGGGAGCTGTTTTTT
once	TRBV2	TRBJ2-5	.	CVTWARRGSEAQETQYF	TGTGTCACCTGGGCTAGAAGAGGCAGTGAAGCACAAGAGACACAGTACTTC
.	TRBV11-2	TRBJ1-1	.	CASIPSTVVGTEAFF	TGTGCCAGCATCCCATCGACAGTGGTGGGAACTGAAGCTTTCTTT
.	TRBV6-1	TRBJ2-3	TRBD2	CASSPSGSTYTQYF	TGTGCCAGCAGTCCTAGCGGAAGCACATATACGCAGTATTTT
many	TRBV7-3	TRBJ1-1	.	CASSAQGTGNTEAFF	TGTGCCAGCAGCGCTCAGGGTACCGGGAACACTGAAGCTTTCTTT